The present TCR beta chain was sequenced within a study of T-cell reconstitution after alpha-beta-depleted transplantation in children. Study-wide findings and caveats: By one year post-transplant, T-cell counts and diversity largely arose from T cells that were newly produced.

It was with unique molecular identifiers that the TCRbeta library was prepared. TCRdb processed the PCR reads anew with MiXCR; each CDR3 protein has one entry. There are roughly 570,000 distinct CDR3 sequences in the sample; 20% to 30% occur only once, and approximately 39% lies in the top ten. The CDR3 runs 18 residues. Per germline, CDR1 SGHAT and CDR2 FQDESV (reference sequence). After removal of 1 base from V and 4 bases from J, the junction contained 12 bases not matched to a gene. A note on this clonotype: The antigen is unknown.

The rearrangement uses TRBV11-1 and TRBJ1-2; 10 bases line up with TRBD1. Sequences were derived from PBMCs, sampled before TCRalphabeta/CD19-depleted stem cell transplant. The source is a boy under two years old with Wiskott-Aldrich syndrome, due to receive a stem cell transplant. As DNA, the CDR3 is TGTGCCAGCAGCTTAGGTCCACGATCGGACAGGGGGTTCTATGGCTACACCTTC. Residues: CASSLGPRSDRGFYGYTF.